The T cell receptor beta chain described here comes from a study of quantifying T cell responses using KT2 cells. Study as a whole: RNA was reverse transcribed with TCR alpha and beta constant-region primers.

A single-stranded UMI oligo with SP2 sequence was ligated to cDNA 3' ends. An equimolar mix of RC1.1 and RC1.2 primed the beta chain across TRBC1 and TRBC2. TCR alpha and beta chains were handled separately starting at the second PCR. TCRdb fed the UMI-ligation and nested PCR reads into MiXCR, producing one record per CDR3 protein. The repertoire holds roughly 50,000 distinct CDR3 sequences, with over 9% as singletons. After removal of 7 bases from V and 6 bases from J, the junction contained 12 bases not matched to a gene. The CDR3 totals 15 residues. Germline V gene sequence: CDR1 MNHEY, CDR2 SVGAGI. Unfractionated PBMC were spiked with known numbers of KT2 clone cells.

This sequence was found in a human donor. The chain uses TRBV6-5 and TRBJ2-3; 8 nucleotides line up with TRBD2. The sample comprised PBMCs spiked with cells of the T cell clone KT2. CDR3 region: CASNPEAGGADTQYF. The CDR3 DNA reads as TGTGCCAGCAACCCGGAGGCGGGAGGAGCGGATACGCAGTATTTT.